This passage covers 23 T cell receptor beta chains from one sample sequenced in a study of cytotoxic CD8 clonotypes in ibrutinib-treated CLL. The repertoire was sequenced with immunoSEQ multiplex PCR; TCRdb's copy has only in-frame clones and lacks some. The table has 90,000 to 150,000 clones, more than 55% seen once. The material was PBMCs, obtained after 24 months of ibrutinib treatment. These TCRs come from a human donor with chronic lymphocytic leukemia.

This clone turned up a few times. The rearrangement joins TRBV5-6 to TRBJ2-7; 14 bases map to TRBD2. V was clipped by 4 bases and J by 7 bases; unmatched bases: 7. The CDR3 is made up of 15 amino acids. Germline lookup yields CDR1 SGHDT and CDR2 YYEEEE. The CDR3 is CASSPPTSGRGEQYF. CDR3 nucleotides: TGTGCCAGCAGCCCCCCGACTAGCGGGAGGGGTGAGCAGTACTTC.

The CDR3 loop reads CAISAGTGTHEQFF. As DNA, the CDR3 is TGTGCCATCAGTGCCGGGACAGGGACCCATGAGCAGTTCTTC. V gene TRBV10-3 combines with J gene TRBJ2-1; 9 bases map to TRBD1. The CDR3 spans 14 residues. V shed 4 bases, J shed 8 bases, and the junction held 6 bases outside the gene matches. Germline CDR1 is ENHRY and CDR2 is SYGVKD.

This chain joins TRBV6-1 and TRBJ2-7; TRBD2 agrees at 9 bases. The ends lost 6 bases at V and 1 base at J; junction bases unmatched: 7. The V gene's germline CDR1 is MNHNS and CDR2 SASEGT. This CDR3 region has 15 residues. CDR3 residues: CASSPTSGHSYEQYF. The CDR3 bases are TGTGCCAGCAGCCCTACTAGCGGGCATTCCTACGAGCAGTACTTC.

V usage is TRBV5-4 and J usage is TRBJ1-1, with 9 bases fitting TRBD1. The CDR3 totals 16 residues. V was pared by 4 bases and J by 4 bases, with 11 bases of the junction left unmatched. Looked up from germline, CDR1 is SGHNT and CDR2 is YYREEE (reference sequence). In nucleotides, the CDR3 is TGTGCCAGCAGCCCCGGGACAGGGTACATAGGCACTGAAGCTTTCTTT. This translates into CASSPGTGYIGTEAFF.

The J gene is TRBJ2-1, the V gene TRBV25-1, with D maybe TRBD2 (5 bases). V shed 3 bases and J shed 6 bases, with 15 bases lying between them. The germline CDR1 and CDR2 sequences are MGHDK and SYGVNS. The CDR3 consists of 15 residues. The CDR3 bases are TGTGCCAGCAGTGATTTTAGGACTCCAACCAATGAGCAGTTCTTC. Encoded protein: CASSDFRTPTNEQFF.

The chain uses TRBV6-6 and TRBJ2-1, with D possibly matching TRBD1 (5 bases). V was cut by 9 bases and J by 10 bases, with 16 bases left in between. The CDR3 is made up of 12 amino acids. CDR1 and CDR2 from the germline V gene are MNHNY and SVGAGI (reference sequence). The CDR3 sequence is CASLTGGHEQFF. In DNA, the CDR3 is TGTGCCAGTCTCACAGGTGGGCACGAGCAGTTCTTC.

The chain is built from TRBV28 and TRBJ1-5; D not certain. Per germline, CDR1 MDHEN and CDR2 SYDVKM. V lost 8 bases to trimming and J lost 4 bases, with 18 bases between them. CDR3 size: 15 residues. CDR3 DNA: TGTGCCAGCGCCTTGGGCGGGCCACAGAATCAGCCCCAGCATTTT. Translating gives CASALGGPQNQPQHF.

The chain couples TRBV6-1 to TRBJ1-2; the match to TRBD1 covers 11 bases. Looked up from germline, CDR1 is MNHNS and CDR2 is SASEGT. There are 14 residues in the CDR3. The J segment lost 8 bases and the V segment lost 5 bases, leaving 7 bases of the junction unmatched. The CDR3 spells CASSSRTGGEGYTF. The CDR3 DNA reads TGTGCCAGCAGTTCGAGGACAGGGGGCGAGGGCTACACCTTC.

The rearrangement links TRBV7-2 to TRBJ2-3; no firm D call. The CDR3 consists of 14 residues. Trimming removed 3 bases at V and 0 bases at J, with 7 bases between. Germline V CDR1 and CDR2: SGHTA, FQGNSA. The CDR3 loop reads CASSFGKSTDTQYF. The CDR3 nucleotides read TGTGCCAGCAGCTTTGGAAAGAGCACAGATACGCAGTATTTT.

The genes are TRBV7-2 and TRBJ2-6, with a possible D match to TRBD1 (6 bases). Between the trimmed V and J ends, which lost 6 bases and 1 base, there was a span of 10 bases. The germline CDR1 and CDR2 sequences are SGHTA and FQGNSA. The CDR3 runs 15 residues. CDR3 in amino acids: CASRITGSGANVLTF. The CDR3 nucleotides are TGTGCCAGCAGGATAACAGGGTCTGGGGCCAACGTCCTGACTTTC. Looking up the rest from reference TRBV7-2 and TRBJ2-6 gives the full variable domain: GAGVSQSPSNKVTEKGKDVELRCDPISGHTALYWYRQSLGQGLEFLIYFQGNSAPDKSGLPSDRFSAERTGGSVSTLTIQRTQQEDSAVYLCASRITGSGANVLTFGAGSRLTVL.

This clone appeared a few times. CDR3 residues: CASSPGQGSNYGYTF. The CDR3 DNA sequence: TGTGCCAGCTCACCAGGACAGGGGTCTAACTATGGCTACACCTTC. The chain carries TRBV18 and TRBJ1-2, with 9 bases lining up with TRBD1. Germline CDR1 is KGHSH and CDR2 is LQKENI. V lost 2 bases to trimming and J lost 0 bases; unmatched junction nucleotides: 1. This CDR3 is 15 amino acids long.

This chain links TRBV18 with TRBJ1-6; 7 bases line up with TRBD1. Germline V gives CDR1 KGHSH, CDR2 LQKENI. V was clipped by 3 bases and J by 6 bases; unmatched bases: 5. This CDR3 is built from 15 residues. CDR3 region: CASSPTGSVNSPLHF. In DNA form, the CDR3 reads TGTGCCAGCTCACCGACAGGGTCGGTTAATTCACCCCTCCACTTT.

The chain combines TRBV5-1 with TRBJ1-1; tentatively, D is TRBD1 (6 bases). Germline-derived CDR1 and CDR2 are SGHRS and YFSETQ. Trimming stripped 3 bases from V and 1 base from J, with 16 bases between. The CDR3 is 16 amino acids. The CDR3 region has the DNA TGCGCCAGCAGCTCGACAGGACGTGCTGCGAACACTGAAGCTTTCTTT. This gives the protein CASSSTGRAANTEAFF. Full variable domain (outside the CDR3, taken from reference TRBV5-1 and TRBJ1-1): KAGVTQTPRYLIKTRGQQVTLSCSPISGHRSVSWYQQTPGQGLQFLFEYFSETQRNKGNFPGRFSGRQFSNSRSEMNVSTLELGDSALYLCASSSTGRAANTEAFFGQGTRLTVV.

There are a few counts of this clone. The chain combines TRBV30 with TRBJ1-4; D might be TRBD1 (6 bases). V lost 0 bases, J lost 4 bases, and 12 bases lay in between. This CDR3 is 15 amino acids long. Germline-derived CDR1 and CDR2 are GTSNPN and SVGIG (reference sequence). This chain's CDR3 is CAWSVTGQINEKLFF. The CDR3 region has the DNA TGTGCCTGGAGTGTAACAGGACAGATTAATGAAAAACTGTTTTTT.

This clone showed up many times. The chain has TRBV7-7 and TRBJ2-6, with D unresolved. This CDR3 region has 14 residues. Per the germline V gene, CDR1 is SSHAT and CDR2 is FNYEAQ (reference sequence). The V and J ends lost 4 bases and 0 bases respectively, with 4 bases between them. The CDR3 sequence is CASSSDSGANVLTF. CDR3 DNA sequence: TGTGCCAGCAGCTCGGACTCTGGGGCCAACGTCCTGACTTTC.

The chain uses TRBV6-5 and TRBJ1-5; D not certain. V lost 6 bases and J 7 bases, leaving 13 bases between the germline ends. CDR3 size: 13 residues. CDR1 is MNHEY and CDR2 is SVGAGI in the germline V gene. DNA of the CDR3: TGTGCCAGCAGCCTTACCCCGGGGCAGCCCCAGCATTTT. As protein: CASSLTPGQPQHF.

This clone was counted a few times. In DNA, the CDR3 is TGCGCCAGCAGCTTGGGACTAGCGGGGAACAATGAGCAGTTCTTC. Protein sequence: CASSLGLAGNNEQFF. The V and J genes are TRBV5-1 and TRBJ2-1; 11 nucleotides match TRBD2. Germline CDR1 reads SGHRS; CDR2 reads YFSETQ. The V gene end was trimmed by 0 bases and the J gene end by 5 bases; junction bases not matched to a gene: 1. The CDR3 is 15 residues long.

The genes are TRBV5-4 and TRBJ1-1, with TRBD1 as a possible D gene (5 bases). V dropped 2 bases and J dropped 0 bases, with 20 bases sitting between them. The CDR3 sequence is 18 residues long. Germline CDR1 is SGHNT and CDR2 is YYREEE (reference sequence). CDR3 nucleotides: TGTGCCAGCAGCTTTGGAGCTTATAAGACAGATATGAACACTGAAGCTTTCTTT. Translation gives CASSFGAYKTDMNTEAFF.

V gene TRBV14 combines with J gene TRBJ1-1, with a weak D call TRBD1 (6 bases). V shed 6 bases and J shed 1 base, with 9 bases lying between them. The CDR3 is made up of 13 amino acids. Germline loops: CDR1 SGHDN, CDR2 FVKESK. CDR3 nucleotides: TGTGCCAGCAGTCGGGGACAGAACACTGAAGCTTTCTTT. It codes for CASSRGQNTEAFF. Together with reference TRBV14 and TRBJ1-1, the CDR3 gives the full variable domain: EAGVTQFPSHSVIEKGQTVTLRCDPISGHDNLYWYRRVMGKEIKFLLHFVKESKQDESGMPNNRFLAERTGGTYSTLKVQPAELEDSGVYFCASSRGQNTEAFFGQGTRLTVV.

The chain is built from TRBV4-1 and TRBJ1-2; D unclear. Trimming pared 4 bases from V and 6 bases from J, leaving 21 bases between. Germline CDR1 MGHRA, CDR2 YSYEKL. The CDR3 contains 16 residues. The CDR3 DNA reads TGCGCCAGCAGCCGTCCTACGAAGCTTGGAAAAGATGGCTACACCTTC. Protein sequence: CASSRPTKLGKDGYTF.

CDR3 sequence reads: CASSLPDVTDTQYF. The CDR3 DNA follows: TGCGCCAGCAGCTTGCCGGACGTTACAGATACGCAGTATTTT. The chain uses TRBV5-1 and TRBJ2-3; no clear D gene. Between the trimmed V and J ends, which lost 1 base and 3 bases, there was a span of 9 bases. The germline CDR1 and CDR2 sequences are SGHRS and YFSETQ. The CDR3 contains 14 residues.

V usage is TRBV9 and J usage is TRBJ2-1; no clear D. This CDR3 has 15 amino acids. V shed 0 bases and J shed 0 bases, with 7 bases lying between them. The germline V gene encodes CDR1 SGDLS and CDR2 YYNGEE. Here the CDR3 reads CASSVDSSSYNEQFF. Here the CDR3 DNA reads TGTGCCAGCAGCGTAGACAGCAGCTCCTACAATGAGCAGTTCTTC.

This chain joins TRBV5-5 and TRBJ2-1, with D unclear. This CDR3 comprises 15 residues. The germline CDR1 and CDR2 sequences are SGHKS and YYEKEE (reference sequence). V was cut by 1 base and J by 0 bases, with 8 bases left in between. Here the CDR3 DNA reads TGTGCCAGCAGCTTGAGGCGAAGCTCCTACAATGAGCAGTTCTTC. It is translated as CASSLRRSSYNEQFF.